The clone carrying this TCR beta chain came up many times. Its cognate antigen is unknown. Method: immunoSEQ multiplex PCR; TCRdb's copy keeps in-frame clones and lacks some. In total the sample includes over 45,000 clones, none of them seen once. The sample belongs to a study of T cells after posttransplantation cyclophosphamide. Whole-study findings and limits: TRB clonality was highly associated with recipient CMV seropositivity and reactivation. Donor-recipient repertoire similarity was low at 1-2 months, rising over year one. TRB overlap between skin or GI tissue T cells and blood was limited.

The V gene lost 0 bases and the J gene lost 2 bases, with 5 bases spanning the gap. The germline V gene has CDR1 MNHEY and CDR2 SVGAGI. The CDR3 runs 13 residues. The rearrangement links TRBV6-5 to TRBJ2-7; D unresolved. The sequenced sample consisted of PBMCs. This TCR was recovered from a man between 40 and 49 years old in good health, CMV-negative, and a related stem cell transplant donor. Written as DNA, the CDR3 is TGTGCCAGCAGTTACTCCTCGGCCTACGAGCAGTACTTC. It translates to CASSYSSAYEQYF.